The source of this T cell receptor beta chain is a study of T cell repertoires in cytomegalovirus infection (dated by TCRdb to between 2018 and 2021). Turning to the overall study: Because public TCR beta signatures pointed to carriage of CMV infection together with the matching HLA type, the HLA type of each donor mattered for the analysis.

Study-level results and caveats: In the ex vivo response, HLA-C-restricted CMV-specific TCR beta clonotypes were dominant, and in two of eight donors the single most frequent clonotype came from this HLA-C-restricted group. Carriers of CMV infection plus the relevant HLA type were discriminated by the cumulative frequency of public TCR beta family members in the study cohort and in an independent 352-donor cohort.

About this clonotype itself: Which antigen it targets is not known. No qualities accompany the bases; no much larger clone lies one base away.

The junction shows trimming of 6 bases on V and 7 bases on J, and the gene matches do not reach 7 bases of it. Counted from cysteine to phenylalanine, this CDR3 has 14 amino acids. Only the CDR3 DNA is retained, 42 bases long and in frame from the first base. This sample was sequenced with an Illumina HiSeq 1500. TCRdb reprocessing: public reads trimmed at Q25 with fastp, clones called with MiXCR, in-frame beta chains kept. When rows share a CDR3 protein, they turn into one entry using the most common DNA and genes. In all, the sample holds fewer than 300,000 distinct CDR3 sequences, and 20% to 30% of those were seen once. Around 13% of the sample belongs to the ten largest clones.

Recombination linked TRBV12-3 or TRBV12-4 to TRBJ2-2; 8 nucleotides in the junction match TRBD2. Sequencing was carried out using PBMCs. This TCR derives from a human donor in good health (CMV status not recorded). Some clones in this sample may be carry-over from other donors' samples. The nucleotide sequence is TGTGCCAGCAGATCGGGACTAGGGGGCGGGGAGCTGTTTTTT. It translates as CASRSGLGGGELFF.